The sequence of this TCR beta chain was determined in a study of blood T cell repertoires in COVID-19. Profiling relied on immunoSEQ multiplex PCR, and the TCRdb table lists in-frame clones only, not all of them. The sample records 350,000 to 450,000 clones, about 89% being singletons. The CDR3 sequence is 13 residues long. The V and J ends lost 3 bases and 0 bases respectively, with 5 bases between them. Germline lookup yields CDR1 SEHNR and CDR2 FQNEAQ (reference sequence). The rearrangement joins TRBV7-9 to TRBJ1-1; unclear D gene. Material for sequencing was PBMCs or T cells enriched from blood (not recorded which). This TCR was sampled from a man aged 35 to 55 in a cohort exposed to, infected with or recovered from COVID-19 (not recorded which). CDR3 loop: CASSFTVNTEAFF. The CDR3 DNA follows: TGTGCCAGCAGCTTTACAGTGAACACTGAAGCTTTCTTT.